This TCR beta chain was sequenced in a study of shared clonotypes between healthy human individuals. Study overall: Three CD4 naive, three CD4 memory, two CD8 naive and one CD8 memory plate were used per donor.

With regard to this clone: Antigen specificity is unknown.

The repertoire was sequenced with immunoSEQ multiplex PCR; TCRdb's copy has only in-frame clones and lacks some. Seen here are approximately 2.5 million clones, over 85% observed once, and the top ten hold roughly 0.36%. Study-wide points: Rarefaction showed sorted-subset sequencing was incomplete despite large depth.

Germline CDR1 and CDR2: MNHNY and SVGAGI (reference sequence). V lost 6 bases and J lost 1; bases outside the gene matches: 8. The CDR3 extends over 15 amino acids. Specimen: naive CD4+ T cells from PBMCs. Subset reported: CD45RA+ positively selected. The sequence was obtained from a man younger than 30 in good health. Some clones in this sample may be carry-over from other donors' samples. The chain carries TRBV6-6 and TRBJ1-2; 7 bases line up with TRBD1. CDR3 coding DNA: TGTGCCAGCAGGCTACAGGGGACAAATAACTATGGCTACACCTTC. As protein: CASRLQGTNNYGYTF.